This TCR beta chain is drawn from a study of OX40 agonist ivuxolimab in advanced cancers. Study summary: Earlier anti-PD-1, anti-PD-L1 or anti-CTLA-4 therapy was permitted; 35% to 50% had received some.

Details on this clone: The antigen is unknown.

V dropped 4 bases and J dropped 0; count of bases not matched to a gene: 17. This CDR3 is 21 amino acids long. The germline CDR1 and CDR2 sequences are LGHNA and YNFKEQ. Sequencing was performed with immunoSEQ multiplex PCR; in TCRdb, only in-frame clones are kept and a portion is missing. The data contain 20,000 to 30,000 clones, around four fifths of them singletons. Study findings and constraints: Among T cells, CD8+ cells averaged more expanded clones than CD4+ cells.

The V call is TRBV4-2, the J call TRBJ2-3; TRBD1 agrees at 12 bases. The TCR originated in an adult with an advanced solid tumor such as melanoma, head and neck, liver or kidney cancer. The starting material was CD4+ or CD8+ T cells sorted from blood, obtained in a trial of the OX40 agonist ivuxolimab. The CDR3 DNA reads TGTGCCAGCAGCCCGGTGAGGTTAGGGACAGGGGGCGGCGGGAGCACAGATACGCAGTATTTT. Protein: CASSPVRLGTGGGGSTDTQYF.